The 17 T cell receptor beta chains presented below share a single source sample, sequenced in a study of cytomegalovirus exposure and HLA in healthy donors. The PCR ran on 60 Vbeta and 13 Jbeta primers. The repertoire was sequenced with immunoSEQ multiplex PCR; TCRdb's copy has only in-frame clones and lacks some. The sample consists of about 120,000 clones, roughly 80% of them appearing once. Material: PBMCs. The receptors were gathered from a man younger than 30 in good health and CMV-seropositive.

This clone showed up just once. The CDR3 sequence: CASSIGEFGQPQHF. The CDR3 coding sequence is TGTGCCAGCAGTATCGGGGAATTTGGTCAGCCCCAGCATTTT. This chain connects TRBV6-5 to TRBJ1-5; D uncertain. Germline CDR1 is MNHEY and CDR2 is SVGAGI. This CDR3 contains 14 residues. V lost 5 bases and J lost 6, with 14 bases in between.

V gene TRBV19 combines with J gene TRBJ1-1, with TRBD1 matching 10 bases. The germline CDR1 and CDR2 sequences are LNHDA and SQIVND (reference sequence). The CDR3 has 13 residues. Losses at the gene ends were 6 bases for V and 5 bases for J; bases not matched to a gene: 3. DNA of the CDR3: TGTGCCAGTAGGGGGACAGGGGTTACTGAAGCTTTCTTT. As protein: CASRGTGVTEAFF.

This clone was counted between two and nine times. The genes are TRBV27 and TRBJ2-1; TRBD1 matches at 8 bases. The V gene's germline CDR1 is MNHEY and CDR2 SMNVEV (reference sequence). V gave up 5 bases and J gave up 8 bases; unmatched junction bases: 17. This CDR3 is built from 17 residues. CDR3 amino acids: CASSPGTGLTPLHEQFF. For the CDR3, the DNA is TGTGCCAGCAGTCCCGGGACAGGTTTAACCCCTTTGCATGAGCAGTTCTTC.

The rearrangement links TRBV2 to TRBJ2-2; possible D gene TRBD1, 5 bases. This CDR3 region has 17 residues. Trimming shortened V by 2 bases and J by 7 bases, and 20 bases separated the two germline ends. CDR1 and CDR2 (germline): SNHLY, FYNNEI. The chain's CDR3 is CASSESGRVVHVGELFF. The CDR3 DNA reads TGTGCCAGCAGTGAATCTGGCAGGGTCGTTCATGTCGGGGAGCTGTTTTTT.

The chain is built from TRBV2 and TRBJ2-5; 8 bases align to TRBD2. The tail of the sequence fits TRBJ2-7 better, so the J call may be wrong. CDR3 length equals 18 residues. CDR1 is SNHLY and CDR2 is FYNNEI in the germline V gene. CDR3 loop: CASDGLDTHGLADYEQYF. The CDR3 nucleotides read TGTGCCAGCGATGGCCTCGACACACACGGACTAGCCGACTACGAGCAGTACTTC.

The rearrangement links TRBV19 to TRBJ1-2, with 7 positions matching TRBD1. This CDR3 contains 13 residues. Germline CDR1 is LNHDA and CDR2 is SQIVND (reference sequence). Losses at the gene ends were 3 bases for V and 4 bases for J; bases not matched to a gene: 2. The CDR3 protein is CASSIRGAYGYTF. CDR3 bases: TGTGCCAGTAGTATCAGGGGGGCCTATGGCTACACCTTC.

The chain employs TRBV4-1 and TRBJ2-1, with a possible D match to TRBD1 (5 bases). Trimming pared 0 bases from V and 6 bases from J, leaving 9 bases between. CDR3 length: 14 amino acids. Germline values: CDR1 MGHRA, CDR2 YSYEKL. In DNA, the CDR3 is TGCGCCAGCAGCCAAGATCAAGGGGTCAATGAGCAGTTCTTC. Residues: CASSQDQGVNEQFF.

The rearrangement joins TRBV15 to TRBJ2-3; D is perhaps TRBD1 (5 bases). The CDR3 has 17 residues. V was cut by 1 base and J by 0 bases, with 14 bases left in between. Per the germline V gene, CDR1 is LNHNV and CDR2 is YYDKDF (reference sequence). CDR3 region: CATSRVRQGSSTDTQYF. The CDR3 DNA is TGTGCCACCAGCAGAGTTCGGCAGGGTTCGAGCACAGATACGCAGTATTTT.

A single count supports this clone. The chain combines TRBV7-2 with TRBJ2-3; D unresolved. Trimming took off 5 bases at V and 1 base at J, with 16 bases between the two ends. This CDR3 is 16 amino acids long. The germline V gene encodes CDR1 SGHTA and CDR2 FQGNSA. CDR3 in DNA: TGTGCCAGCAGCCCGGTTTCGGCGGCACGCACAGATACGCAGTATTTT. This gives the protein CASSPVSAARTDTQYF.

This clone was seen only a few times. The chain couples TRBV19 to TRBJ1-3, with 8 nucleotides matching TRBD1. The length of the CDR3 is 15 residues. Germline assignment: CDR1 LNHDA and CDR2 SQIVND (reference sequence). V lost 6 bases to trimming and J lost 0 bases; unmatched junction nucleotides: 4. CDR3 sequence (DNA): TGTGCCAGTAGCGTGACAGGGGACTCTGGAAACACCATATATTTT. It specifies CASSVTGDSGNTIYF.

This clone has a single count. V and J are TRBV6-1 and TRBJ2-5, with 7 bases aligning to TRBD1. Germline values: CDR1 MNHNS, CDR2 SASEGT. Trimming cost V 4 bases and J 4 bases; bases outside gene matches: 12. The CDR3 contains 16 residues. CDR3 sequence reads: CASSADPGQSTETQYF. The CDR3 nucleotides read TGTGCCAGCAGTGCGGATCCGGGACAGTCCACAGAGACCCAGTACTTC.

CDR3 loop: CASSLRDRGAGGYTF. DNA of the CDR3: TGTGCCAGCAGCCTACGGGACAGGGGGGCTGGTGGCTACACCTTC. The chain carries TRBV13 and TRBJ1-2; 11 bases are shared with TRBD1. The CDR3 contains 15 residues. Looked up from germline, CDR1 is PRHDT and CDR2 is FYEKMQ (reference sequence). The ends lost 5 bases at V and 7 bases at J; junction bases unmatched: 9.

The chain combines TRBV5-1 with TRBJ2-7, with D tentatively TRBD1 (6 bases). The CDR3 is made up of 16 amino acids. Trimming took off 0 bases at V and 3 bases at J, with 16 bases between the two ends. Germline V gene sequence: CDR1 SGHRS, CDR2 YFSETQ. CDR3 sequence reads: CASSLAGRDTHYEQYF. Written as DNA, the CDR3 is TGCGCCAGCAGCTTGGCCGGCCGGGACACACACTACGAGCAGTACTTC.

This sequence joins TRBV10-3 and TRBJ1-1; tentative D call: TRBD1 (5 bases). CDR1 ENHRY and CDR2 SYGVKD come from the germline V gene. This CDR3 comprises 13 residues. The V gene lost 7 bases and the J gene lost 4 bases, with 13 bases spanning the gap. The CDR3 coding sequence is TGTGCCATCAAGGAGTCAGGGAGCACTGAAGCTTTCTTT. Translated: CAIKESGSTEAFF.

As DNA, the CDR3 is TGTGCCTGGAGCTTAACAGGGGGCGATGGCTACACCTTC. Protein: CAWSLTGGDGYTF. V is TRBV30 and J is TRBJ1-2, with 9 bases aligning to TRBD1. Germline V gene lookup returns CDR1 GTSNPN and CDR2 SVGIG (reference sequence). J lost 6 bases, V lost 3 bases, and 5 bases had no gene match. The CDR3 runs 13 residues.

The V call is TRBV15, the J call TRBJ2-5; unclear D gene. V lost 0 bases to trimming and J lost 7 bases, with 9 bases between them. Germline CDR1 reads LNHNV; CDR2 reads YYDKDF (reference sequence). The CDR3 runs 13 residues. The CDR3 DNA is TGTGCCACCAGCAGAGAAAGAACGGGGACCCAGTACTTC. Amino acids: CATSRERTGTQYF.

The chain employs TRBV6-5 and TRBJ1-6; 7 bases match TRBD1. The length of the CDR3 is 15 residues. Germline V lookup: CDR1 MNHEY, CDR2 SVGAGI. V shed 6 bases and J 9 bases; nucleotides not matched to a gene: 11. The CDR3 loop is CASRPTRQGGSPLHF. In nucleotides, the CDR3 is TGTGCCAGCAGGCCTACCCGACAGGGAGGTTCACCCCTCCACTTT.